Each of the 27 T cell receptor beta chains below was sequenced from the same sample in a study of identical twins. TCRdb fed the 5' RACE reads into MiXCR, producing one record per CDR3 protein. The sample lists about 720,000 distinct CDR3 sequences, 8.6% occurring once. The same data also went into a second study, on yellow fever vaccine responses in identical twins.

The material sequenced was PBMCs. The receptors here all came from a woman aged 18-35 years in good health.

The chain carries TRBV29-1 and TRBJ2-5; 7 nucleotides align to TRBD2. Germline V lookup: CDR1 SQVTM, CDR2 ANQGSEA. This CDR3 has 12 residues. The V segment lost 3 bases and the J segment 5 bases; nucleotides outside the gene matches: 3. CDR3 coding DNA: TGCAGCGTTGATAGGCGGGAGGAGACCCAGTACTTC. The encoded protein is CSVDRREETQYF.

The CDR3 loop is CASSGGMQPQHF. DNA of the CDR3: TGTGCCAGCAGTGGGGGGATGCAGCCCCAGCATTTT. This sequence joins TRBV28 and TRBJ1-5; a possible D gene is TRBD1 (5 bases). This CDR3 spans 12 amino acids. Germline CDR1 is MDHEN and CDR2 is SYDVKM. With 5 bases removed from V and 7 bases from J, the gap between germline ends came to 9 bases.

This clonotype occurred many times. CDR3 DNA sequence: TGCAGCGTTGTACCCCTGGGCAGGGGACGCACAGATACGCAGTATTTT. The encoded protein is CSVVPLGRGRTDTQYF. J is TRBJ2-3 and V is TRBV29-1; D perhaps matches TRBD1 (6 bases). Germline CDR1 is SQVTM and CDR2 is ANQGSEA. The CDR3 consists of 16 residues. Deletions cut 4 bases from V and 1 base from J, with 18 bases between.

V gene TRBV7-3 combines with J gene TRBJ2-1; D uncertain. The CDR3 is 13 residues long. Germline V gives CDR1 SGHTA, CDR2 FQGTGA. With 5 bases removed from V and 13 bases from J, the gap between germline ends came to 18 bases. CDR3 DNA sequence: TGTGCCAGCAGCACTAACACGAACTCACGTCAGTTCTTC. Protein: CASSTNTNSRQFF.

This clonotype was detected ten times or more. This rearrangement joins TRBV29-1 to TRBJ2-7, with D maybe TRBD1 (6 bases). Deletions cut 4 bases from V and 4 bases from J, with 14 bases between. Looked up from germline, CDR1 is SQVTM and CDR2 is ANQGSEA. This CDR3 has 13 amino acids. The CDR3 nucleotides read TGCAGCGTTGTTCAACAGGGCGCATACGAGCAGTACTTC. Translating it yields CSVVQQGAYEQYF.

The chain uses TRBV5-8 and TRBJ2-1, with 9 bases aligning to TRBD2. Germline values: CDR1 SGHTS, CDR2 YDEGEE. The CDR3 covers 16 residues. Germline trimming cut 5 bases from V and 0 bases from J; bases unmatched to any gene: 6. This CDR3 reads CASSGGGGGSYNEQFF. Written as DNA, the CDR3 is TGTGCCAGCAGTGGTGGCGGGGGGGGCTCCTACAATGAGCAGTTCTTC. The full variable domain, with the rest looked up from reference TRBV5-8 and TRBJ2-1, is EAGVTQSPTHLIKTRGQQATLRCSPISGHTSVYWYQQALGLGLQFLLWYDEGEERNRGNFPPRFSGRQFPNYSSELNVNALELEDSALYLCASSGGGGGSYNEQFFGPGTRLTVL.

This clonotype was picked up a small number of times. This chain connects TRBV12-3 or TRBV12-4 to TRBJ1-1; 7 bases are a match to TRBD1. The CDR3 is 16 amino acids. The V and J ends lost 6 bases and 0 bases, in that order; junction bases with no gene match: 10. CDR3 nucleotide sequence: TGTGCCAGCAGGCGACAGGGCAGGACTATGAACACTGAAGCTTTCTTT. Translated, it gives CASRRQGRTMNTEAFF.

This clonotype was seen a handful of times. The genes are TRBV9 and TRBJ2-7; 8 nucleotides agree with TRBD1. The CDR3 covers 16 residues. J lost 2 bases, V lost 0 bases, and 7 bases had no gene match. The germline V gene encodes CDR1 SGDLS and CDR2 YYNGEE. The CDR3 sequence: CASSVALGQDTYEQYF. CDR3 nucleotide sequence: TGTGCCAGCAGCGTAGCATTGGGACAGGATACCTACGAGCAGTACTTC.

The rearrangement links TRBV3-1 to TRBJ2-1, with TRBD1 matching over 7 bases. Unmatched junction bases numbered 7, after V lost 2 bases and J lost 0 bases. The CDR3 extends over 17 amino acids. Germline lookup yields CDR1 LGHDT and CDR2 YNNKEL (reference sequence). CDR3 sequence: CASSQPDRASSYNEQFF. CDR3 in DNA: TGTGCCAGCAGCCAACCAGACAGGGCGAGCTCCTACAATGAGCAGTTCTTC.

This clonotype was observed a handful of times. In DNA, the CDR3 is TGTGCCAGCGGACCGAGCGGTGAGGCCCAGTACTTC. Its protein product is CASGPSGEAQYF. The chain is built from TRBV12-3 or TRBV12-4 and TRBJ2-5; possible D gene TRBD2, 5 bases. The V gene lost 8 bases and the J gene lost 9 bases, with 16 bases spanning the gap. The CDR3 extends over 12 amino acids.

This sequence joins TRBV29-1 and TRBJ1-2, with D possibly being TRBD1 (6 bases). From germline, CDR1 is SQVTM and CDR2 ANQGSEA. Trimming cost V 1 base and J 4 bases, with 7 bases left between them. CDR3 length equals 12 residues. This CDR3 reads CSVEAQGYGYTF. The CDR3 bases are TGCAGCGTTGAAGCACAGGGCTATGGCTACACCTTC.

The CDR3 loop is CASRNRDLNTEAFF. DNA of the CDR3: TGTGCCAGCCGAAACAGGGACCTGAACACTGAAGCTTTCTTT. This chain uses TRBV28 with TRBJ1-1; D possibly corresponds to TRBD1 (6 bases). The CDR3 spans 14 residues. Deletions cut 8 bases from V and 0 bases from J, with 13 bases between. Germline-derived CDR1 and CDR2 are MDHEN and SYDVKM. Full variable domain (rest looked up from reference TRBV28 and TRBJ1-1): DVKVTQSSRYLVKRTGEKVFLECVQDMDHENMFWYRQDPGLGLRLIYFSYDVKMKEKGDIPEGYSVSREKKERFSLILESASTNQTSMYLCASRNRDLNTEAFFGQGTRLTVV.

This clonotype was counted only a few times. V and J are TRBV11-2 and TRBJ2-1; 10 bases align to TRBD2. CDR3 length equals 19 residues. The germline V gene encodes CDR1 SGHAT and CDR2 FQNNGV. The trim removed 6 bases at V and 2 bases at J, leaving 16 bases unmatched. CDR3 sequence (DNA): TGTGCCAGCAGTCGACAGGGCGCTAGCGGGAGTAGGACCTACAATGAGCAGTTCTTC. The encoded protein is CASSRQGASGSRTYNEQFF.

CDR3 coding DNA: TGTGCCAGCAGCGCAGGGCAGGCCCTCAATCAGCCCCAGCATTTT. It specifies CASSAGQALNQPQHF. The chain employs TRBV7-2 and TRBJ1-5, with D maybe TRBD1 (5 bases). CDR3 size: 15 residues. From germline, CDR1 is SGHTA and CDR2 FQGNSA. Between the trimmed V and J ends, which lost 5 bases and 3 bases, there was a span of 14 bases. The entire variable domain, with the rest obtained from reference TRBV7-2 and TRBJ1-5, is as follows: GAGVSQSPSNKVTEKGKDVELRCDPISGHTALYWYRQSLGQGLEFLIYFQGNSAPDKSGLPSDRFSAERTGGSVSTLTIQRTQQEDSAVYLCASSAGQALNQPQHFGDGTRLSIL.

This clonotype was picked up a small number of times. This sequence joins TRBV4-2 and TRBJ2-1; D uncertain. V lost 0 bases to trimming and J lost 7 bases, with 10 bases between them. Germline V gives CDR1 LGHNA, CDR2 YNFKEQ. CDR3 length: 14 residues. The chain's CDR3 is CASSQDSLGNEQFF. CDR3 DNA: TGTGCCAGCAGCCAAGATTCTTTAGGGAATGAGCAGTTCTTC.

This clonotype was seen more than once but under ten times. The chain joins TRBV28 to TRBJ2-1; D is unclear. The length of the CDR3 is 15 residues. V gave up 2 bases and J gave up 2 bases, with 10 bases separating them. The V gene's germline CDR1 is MDHEN and CDR2 SYDVKM. CDR3 bases: TGTGCCAGCAGTTTAAATCCCGGGCCCTACAATGAGCAGTTCTTC. Translation: CASSLNPGPYNEQFF.

This clonotype has just a few counts. The chain combines TRBV12-3 or TRBV12-4 with TRBJ1-1; D not resolved. The CDR3 runs 16 residues. V lost 1 base, J lost 4 bases, and 16 bases lay in between. CDR3 DNA sequence: TGTGCCAGCAGTTTAGGAGGGCCGGCGGTGACCACTGAAGCTTTCTTT. This codes for CASSLGGPAVTTEAFF.

A few counts support this clonotype. The chain joins TRBV11-1 to TRBJ1-2, with 7 bases identical to TRBD1. Germline CDR1 and CDR2: SGHAT and FQDESV (reference sequence). V lost 3 bases and J lost 5; bases outside the gene matches: 6. The CDR3 is 14 residues long. The CDR3 bases are TGTGCCAGCAGCTTGATCGGGACAGCTTATGGCTACACCTTC. It yields the protein CASSLIGTAYGYTF.

V and J are TRBV28 and TRBJ2-3; 7 bases map to TRBD2. V dropped 6 bases and J dropped 4; count of bases not matched to a gene: 13. The germline gives CDR1 MDHEN, CDR2 SYDVKM. The CDR3 totals 16 residues. The CDR3 spells CASSLPGLEGADTQYF. The CDR3 bases are TGTGCCAGCAGCTTACCCGGACTAGAGGGCGCAGATACGCAGTATTTT.

V and J are TRBV7-9 and TRBJ2-2; TRBD2 aligns across 10 bases. CDR1 SEHNR and CDR2 FQNEAQ come from the germline V gene (reference sequence). This CDR3 has 16 amino acids. V lost 5 bases and J lost 4; bases outside the gene matches: 7. DNA of the CDR3: TGTGCCAGCAGCATCAGCGGGGGGGCACGCACCGGGGAGCTGTTTTTT. Its protein is CASSISGGARTGELFF.

V gene TRBV11-2 combines with J gene TRBJ2-5, with 11 bases fitting TRBD2. The CDR3 consists of 18 residues. CDR1 and CDR2 (germline): SGHAT, FQNNGV. Trimming removed 3 bases from V and 2 bases from J; junction bases left unmatched: 11. CDR3 protein: CASSFQPNRLAGQETQYF. The CDR3 bases are TGTGCCAGCAGCTTCCAACCAAACCGACTAGCGGGGCAAGAGACCCAGTACTTC.

This clonotype was detected a few times. The chain has TRBV7-9 and TRBJ2-3; 11 bases are shared with TRBD1. This CDR3 comprises 16 residues. The V gene end was trimmed by 4 bases and the J gene end by 7 bases; junction bases not matched to a gene: 10. The germline CDR1 and CDR2 sequences are SEHNR and FQNEAQ (reference sequence). DNA of the CDR3: TGTGCCAGCAGCTATCCGGGACAGGGGGGGTCAAATACGCAGTATTTT. Translating it yields CASSYPGQGGSNTQYF. Full variable domain (missing parts from reference TRBV7-9 and TRBJ2-3): DTGVSQNPRHKITKRGQNVTFRCDPISEHNRLYWYRQTLGQGPEFLTYFQNEAQLEKSRLLSDRFSAERPKGSFSTLEIQRTEQGDSAMYLCASSYPGQGGSNTQYFGPGTRLTVL.

The rearrangement links TRBV12-3 or TRBV12-4 to TRBJ1-6; 7 bases map to TRBD1. The trim removed 6 bases at V and 7 bases at J, leaving 9 bases unmatched. There are 15 residues in the CDR3. Written as DNA, the CDR3 is TGTGCCAGCAGCCTAGGACAGGCGTTAAATTCACCCCTCCACTTT. It is translated as CASSLGQALNSPLHF.

This clonotype occurred many times. The V and J genes are TRBV29-1 and TRBJ2-7, with D tentatively TRBD1 (6 bases). V was clipped by 3 bases and J by 1 base, with 10 bases between them. CDR3 size: 13 residues. CDR1 SQVTM and CDR2 ANQGSEA come from the germline V gene. CDR3 sequence (DNA): TGCAGCGTTGATAGGCAGGGGTCCTACGAGCAGTACTTC. Translating it yields CSVDRQGSYEQYF.

This clonotype was observed a few times. The chain carries TRBV6-2 or TRBV6-3 and TRBJ2-1, with 13 bases that match TRBD2. Germline loops: CDR1 MNHEY, CDR2 SVGEGT. J gave up 9 bases and V 5 bases, and 4 bases lay outside the gene matches. This CDR3 is built from 14 residues. The CDR3 nucleotides read TGTGCCAGCAGTCGGACTAGCGGGAGAGGTGAGCAGTTCTTC. Translating gives CASSRTSGRGEQFF.

The table lists this clonotype with a few counts. The chain couples TRBV14 to TRBJ2-5; tentative D call: TRBD2 (5 bases). The CDR3 covers 13 residues. Germline CDR1 reads SGHDN; CDR2 reads FVKESK. The ends were cut back, 2 bases at V and 7 bases at J, with 11 bases in the middle. CDR3 in DNA: TGTGCCAGCAGCCAATCGGAGGTGGGGACCCAGTACTTC. Encoded protein: CASSQSEVGTQYF.

This clonotype occurred many times. This chain connects TRBV11-3 to TRBJ2-7; unclear D gene. Between the trimmed V and J ends, which lost 0 bases and 6 bases, there was a span of 6 bases. This CDR3 region has 12 residues. CDR1 and CDR2 from the germline V gene are SGHNT and YENEEA. The CDR3 sequence: CASSLDGREQYF. CDR3 DNA: TGTGCCAGCAGCTTAGATGGACGCGAGCAGTACTTC.